This TCR beta chain is from a study of vaccination effects on CD4 cells after COVID-19. Findings and limits, study-wide: Marked clonal contraction was seen in infection- and vaccine-induced clones late after vaccination. Convalescent patients numbered few in the study; early post-infection timepoints were missing entirely. Common cold coronaviruses were cross-recognized by only 1 of 255 vaccine-induced clones in healthy vaccinees.

Antigen-specific CD4+ T cells were expanded with viral peptide pools in the ViraFEST assay before sequencing. Isolation of CD4+ T cells took place after approximately 10 days of culture. Vaccine recipients lacked prior SARS-CoV-2 infection and had negative nucleocapsid antibodies. Culturing of more than 1.5 million PBMC per well took place with about 9 IU/ml IL-2 and approximately 9.9 ug/ml peptides. Generated by immunoSEQ multiplex PCR, the TCRdb table keeps only in-frame clones and is missing some. The table records approximately 23,000 clones, about two thirds of them present only once. CDR3 length: 15 amino acids. Germline CDR1 and CDR2: LGHDT and YNNKEL (reference sequence). V lost 4 bases, J lost 2 bases, and 3 bases stayed unmatched. This clone has only a few counts. Antigen unknown.

The V gene is TRBV3-1 (or the pseudogene TRBV3-2), the J gene TRBJ2-1, with 9 bases identical to TRBD1. This sequence was found in a human donor who received a COVID-19 vaccine. The sequencing used CD4+ T cells from PBMCs cultured with HCoV-NL63 spike peptides, collected before COVID-19 vaccination. The CDR3 loop is CASSRYRGPYNEQFF. In nucleotides, the CDR3 is TGTGCCAGCAGCCGCTACAGGGGGCCCTACAATGAGCAGTTCTTC.